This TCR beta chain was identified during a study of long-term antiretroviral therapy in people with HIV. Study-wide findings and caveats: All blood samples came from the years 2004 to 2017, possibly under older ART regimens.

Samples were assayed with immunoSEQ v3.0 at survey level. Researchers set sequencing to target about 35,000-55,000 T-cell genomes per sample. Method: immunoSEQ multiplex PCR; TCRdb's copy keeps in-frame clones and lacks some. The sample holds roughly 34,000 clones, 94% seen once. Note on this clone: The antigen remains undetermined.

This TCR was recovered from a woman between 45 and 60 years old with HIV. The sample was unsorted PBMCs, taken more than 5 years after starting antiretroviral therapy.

Here the CDR3 DNA reads TGTGCCAGCAGGAAGATGGGCTTGTCCGGGACCAACTACAATGAGCAGTTCTTC. Encoded protein: CASRKMGLSGTNYNEQFF. This chain links TRBV4-2 with TRBJ2-1; D may match TRBD1 or TRBD2 (5 bases each). This CDR3 comprises 18 residues. The germline CDR1 and CDR2 sequences are LGHNA and YNFKEQ. Trimming stripped 6 bases from V and 3 bases from J, with 24 bases between.